This T cell receptor (beta chain) came from a study of identical twins. This CDR3 comprises 17 residues. CDR1 LNHNV and CDR2 YYDKDF come from the germline V gene (reference sequence). The V segment lost 5 bases and the J segment 7 bases; nucleotides outside the gene matches: 18. TCRdb itself ran the 5' RACE reads through MiXCR, one entry per CDR3 protein. In the table there are roughly 350,000 distinct CDR3 sequences, 9% to 15% of which are singletons. This clonotype showed up just once. A further study also used this sample, focusing on yellow fever vaccine responses in identical twins.

The sequencing sample was made of CD8+ T cells sorted from blood. The TCR comes from a woman aged 18-29 years in good health. The rearrangement links TRBV15 to TRBJ2-7, with 9 bases identical to TRBD2. The CDR3 sequence is CATSSTWSGRRGGEQYF. Here the CDR3 DNA reads TGTGCCACCAGCTCCACCTGGAGCGGGAGGAGAGGTGGAGAGCAGTACTTC.